Following are 24 T cell receptor beta chains from one sample sequenced in a study of graft-versus-host responses after intestinal transplantation. Profiling relied on immunoSEQ multiplex PCR, and the TCRdb table lists in-frame clones only, not all of them. Of 90,000 to 120,000 clones listed, around 90% are singletons. These receptors have no identified antigens. The material was unstimulated CD4+ T cells sorted from spleen or lymph node cells, obtained before transplant. These receptor sequences come from a human donor who was the organ donor for an intestinal transplant.

V and J are TRBV4-1 and TRBJ2-3; 11 nucleotides agree with TRBD2. The CDR3 runs 16 residues. V dropped 2 bases and J dropped 12; count of bases not matched to a gene: 13. Germline assignment: CDR1 MGHRA and CDR2 YSYEKL. CDR3 protein: CASSQYGTSGSKVQYF. CDR3 coding DNA: TGCGCCAGCAGCCAATACGGGACTAGCGGTTCCAAGGTACAGTATTTT.

This sequence joins TRBV5-1 and TRBJ2-4; 7 bases line up with TRBD1. J gave up 3 bases and V 0 bases, and 9 bases lay outside the gene matches. CDR3 length equals 17 residues. CDR1 is SGHRS, CDR2 YFSETQ, per germline. For the CDR3, the DNA is TGCGCCAGCAGCTTGGCCTCTAGGACAGGAGTCAAAAACATTCAGTACTTC. It is translated as CASSLASRTGVKNIQYF.

The V call is TRBV18, the J call TRBJ1-2; 11 bases map to TRBD1. The CDR3 extends over 16 amino acids. Germline CDR1 reads KGHSH; CDR2 reads LQKENI. The J segment lost 2 bases and the V segment lost 6 bases, leaving 8 bases of the junction unmatched. The CDR3 region has the DNA TGTGCCAGCTCGAGCGCCCGGGACAGGGGGAACTATGGCTACACCTTC. Protein product: CASSSARDRGNYGYTF.

This sequence joins TRBV13 and TRBJ2-3; perhaps TRBD2 as D (6 bases). This CDR3 spans 15 amino acids. With 5 bases removed from V and 2 bases from J, the gap between germline ends came to 14 bases. CDR1 and CDR2 (germline): PRHDT, FYEKMQ (reference sequence). The CDR3 here is CASSPYGGITDTQYF. The CDR3 DNA reads TGTGCCAGCAGCCCGTACGGGGGTATCACAGATACGCAGTATTTT.

The chain recombines TRBV2 with TRBJ2-7; no clear D. CDR1 and CDR2 from the germline V gene are SNHLY and FYNNEI. Trimming left V 6 bases short and J 3 bases short, with 9 bases between. This CDR3 contains 12 residues. CDR3 amino acids: CASRDNSYEQYF. DNA for the CDR3: TGTGCCAGCAGAGACAACAGCTACGAGCAGTACTTC.

The chain recombines TRBV4-1 with TRBJ1-4; D possibly corresponds to TRBD1 (5 bases). CDR1 and CDR2 (germline): MGHRA, YSYEKL. The CDR3 is 16 amino acids. Between the trimmed V and J ends, which lost 0 bases and 1 base, there was a span of 9 bases. The CDR3 DNA reads TGCGCCAGCAGCCAAGAGGGGGGTATAACTAATGAAAAACTGTTTTTT. Its translation: CASSQEGGITNEKLFF.

The table lists this clone with many counts. Written as DNA, the CDR3 is TGTGCCAGTAGTAGACAGGGGACTAATGAAAAACTGTTTTTT. Amino acid sequence: CASSRQGTNEKLFF. The chain recombines TRBV19 with TRBJ1-4, with TRBD1 identical over 8 bases. The CDR3 loop spans 14 amino acids. Germline loops: CDR1 LNHDA, CDR2 SQIVND (reference sequence). Unmatched junction bases numbered 0, after V lost 4 bases and J lost 2 bases.

V usage is TRBV5-6 and J usage is TRBJ1-3; D gene uncertain. The length of the CDR3 is 15 residues. From germline, CDR1 is SGHDT and CDR2 YYEEEE. The V and J ends lost 1 base and 0 bases respectively, with 8 bases between them. The CDR3 bases are TGTGCCAGCAGCTTGAAAGGGTACTCTGGAAACACCATATATTTT. It encodes CASSLKGYSGNTIYF. The entire variable domain, with the rest obtained from reference TRBV5-6 and TRBJ1-3, is as follows: DAGVTQSPTHLIKTRGQQVTLRCSPKSGHDTVSWYQQALGQGPQFIFQYYEEEERQRGNFPDRFSGHQFPNYSSELNVNALLLGDSALYLCASSLKGYSGNTIYFGEGSWLTVV.

The chain couples TRBV9 to TRBJ2-1; TRBD1 aligns across 8 bases. Looked up from germline, CDR1 is SGDLS and CDR2 is YYNGEE. V was clipped by 0 bases and J by 2 bases; unmatched bases: 1. The CDR3 is made up of 15 amino acids. DNA of the CDR3: TGTGCCAGCAGCGTAGGACAGGGGACCTACAATGAGCAGTTCTTC. It specifies CASSVGQGTYNEQFF.

The chain carries TRBV6-6 and TRBJ2-5; TRBD1 might be the D (5 bases). Germline loops: CDR1 MNHNY, CDR2 SVGAGI (reference sequence). Trimming removed 5 bases at V and 4 bases at J, with 17 bases between. This CDR3 spans 15 amino acids. Here the CDR3 reads CASSPPSIRGETQYF. For the CDR3, the DNA is TGTGCCAGCAGTCCTCCGTCTATTAGGGGAGAGACCCAGTACTTC.

J is TRBJ2-5 and V is TRBV9, with D perhaps matching TRBD2 (5 bases). Germline CDR1 reads SGDLS; CDR2 reads YYNGEE. The CDR3 consists of 14 residues. Trimming left V 0 bases short and J 4 bases short, with 10 bases between. The DNA of the CDR3 is TGTGCCAGCAGCGTAGCTCCCCGGGGAGAGACCCAGTACTTC. This gives the protein CASSVAPRGETQYF.

To note about this clone: The sample has other DNA sequences that encode this CDR3 too. The J gene is TRBJ2-1, the V gene TRBV18; 11 bases fit TRBD2. The CDR3 sequence is 15 residues long. Germline V lookup: CDR1 KGHSH, CDR2 LQKENI. After removal of 7 bases from V and 0 bases from J, the junction contained 2 bases not matched to a gene. CDR3 sequence reads: CASFSGGASYNEQFF. The CDR3 DNA follows: TGTGCCAGCTTTAGCGGGGGGGCCTCCTACAATGAGCAGTTCTTC.

In its sample, this clone was seen once. The chain has TRBV11-3 and TRBJ1-1, with D possibly matching TRBD1 (5 bases). The CDR3 sequence is 13 residues long. V lost 4 bases to trimming and J lost 8 bases, with 14 bases between them. CDR1 SGHNT and CDR2 YENEEA come from the germline V gene. CDR3 residues: CASSSHGGLEAFF. Written as DNA, the CDR3 is TGTGCCAGCAGCTCCCACGGGGGACTCGAAGCTTTCTTT.

The DNA for the CDR3 is TGTGCCAGCACTTCATCCGGTGACGAGCAGTACTTC. As protein: CASTSSGDEQYF. The chain combines TRBV11-1 with TRBJ2-7; D is unresolved. Trimming shortened V by 7 bases and J by 5 bases, and 12 bases separated the two germline ends. CDR1 and CDR2 from the germline V gene are SGHAT and FQDESV (reference sequence). CDR3 length equals 12 residues.

This chain joins TRBV7-2 and TRBJ2-3; 7 bases are shared with TRBD2. The J segment lost 0 bases and the V segment lost 5 bases, leaving 5 bases of the junction unmatched. The CDR3 runs to 15 residues. Germline V gene data show CDR1 as SGHTA and CDR2 as FQGNSA. CDR3 sequence: CASSRDYLSTDTQYF. The CDR3 region has the DNA TGTGCCAGCAGCCGGGACTACCTAAGCACAGATACGCAGTATTTT.

The chain links TRBV19 to TRBJ2-6; D call uncertain. This CDR3 has 12 residues. The germline gives CDR1 LNHDA, CDR2 SQIVND (reference sequence). With 6 bases removed from V and 5 bases from J, the gap between germline ends came to 5 bases. In DNA, the CDR3 is TGTGCCAGTAGGCTCCGGGCCAACGTCCTGACTTTC. Its translation: CASRLRANVLTF.

Notes on this clone: At one boundary the junction diverges from the germline segment, which might be a read error. V usage is TRBV13 and J usage is TRBJ2-7; 7 bases line up with TRBD1. CDR1 and CDR2 from the germline V gene are PRHDT and FYEKMQ (reference sequence). The CDR3 has 14 amino acids. The CDR3: CASSPTGMSSEQYF. Here the CDR3 DNA reads TGTGCCAGCAGCCCGACAGGGATGTCCTCCGAGCAGTACTTC.

The chain combines TRBV2 with TRBJ1-1; D might be TRBD1 (6 bases). CDR3 size: 14 residues. Germline V gene data show CDR1 as SNHLY and CDR2 as FYNNEI. V lost 6 bases, J lost 0 bases, and 11 bases lay in between. The CDR3 coding sequence is TGTGCCAGCAGGAGGGGGGGGATGAACACTGAAGCTTTCTTT. As protein: CASRRGGMNTEAFF.

The chain employs TRBV4-1 and TRBJ1-5; 9 nucleotides match TRBD1. CDR3 size: 17 residues. Trimming removed 2 bases from V and 4 bases from J; junction bases left unmatched: 9. Germline V gene sequence: CDR1 MGHRA, CDR2 YSYEKL. The DNA of the CDR3 is TGCGCCAGCAGCCAACCAAACAGGGGGCGGAAAAATCAGCCCCAGCATTTT. Protein: CASSQPNRGRKNQPQHF.

The chain employs TRBV10-3 and TRBJ2-1; the D is unclear. Germline-derived CDR1 and CDR2 are ENHRY and SYGVKD. The CDR3 is 16 residues long. V lost 0 bases and J 1 base, leaving 10 bases between the germline ends. CDR3 residues: CAISESRIGSYNEQFF. For the CDR3, the DNA is TGTGCCATCAGTGAGTCCAGGATTGGGTCCTACAATGAGCAGTTCTTC.

The rearrangement uses TRBV5-1 and TRBJ2-5; perhaps TRBD2 as D (5 bases). This CDR3 has 16 amino acids. CDR1 is SGHRS, CDR2 YFSETQ, per germline. The V gene lost 4 bases and the J gene lost 3 bases, with 19 bases spanning the gap. In DNA, the CDR3 is TGCGCCAGCAGCACACTGGCCCCTACGGGAAAAGAGACCCAGTACTTC. Translation: CASSTLAPTGKETQYF. Drawing the rest from reference TRBV5-1 and TRBJ2-5, the complete variable domain is KAGVTQTPRYLIKTRGQQVTLSCSPISGHRSVSWYQQTPGQGLQFLFEYFSETQRNKGNFPGRFSGRQFSNSRSEMNVSTLELGDSALYLCASSTLAPTGKETQYFGPGTRLLVL.

The chain uses TRBV7-2 and TRBJ2-7; tentatively, D is TRBD1 or TRBD2 (5 bases each). V was pared by 5 bases and J by 4 bases, with 21 bases between. Germline loops: CDR1 SGHTA, CDR2 FQGNSA. This CDR3 spans 16 amino acids. The CDR3 sequence is CASSPSHLRGGYEQYF. CDR3 DNA: TGTGCCAGCAGCCCCAGTCACCTTAGGGGCGGGTACGAGCAGTACTTC.

This sequence joins TRBV5-1 and TRBJ2-7; maybe TRBD2 (6 bases). This CDR3 is 16 amino acids long. Germline V CDR1 and CDR2: SGHRS, YFSETQ. The germline V and J ends were trimmed by 5 bases and 0 bases, with 18 bases remaining between them. CDR3 DNA: TGCGCCAGCAGTTTTAGCGGCCTGTCAAGCTCCTACGAGCAGTACTTC. As protein: CASSFSGLSSSYEQYF. Based on the CDR3 plus reference TRBV5-1 and TRBJ2-7, the full variable domain is KAGVTQTPRYLIKTRGQQVTLSCSPISGHRSVSWYQQTPGQGLQFLFEYFSETQRNKGNFPGRFSGRQFSNSRSEMNVSTLELGDSALYLCASSFSGLSSSYEQYFGPGTRLTVT.

The chain joins TRBV5-1 to TRBJ1-2; no firm D call. The V and J ends lost 5 bases and 1 base respectively, with 18 bases between them. The CDR3 totals 16 residues. The V gene's germline CDR1 is SGHRS and CDR2 YFSETQ. CDR3 nucleotide sequence: TGCGCCAGCAGGATCGGGCCGCGCCTGCTTAACTATGGCTACACCTTC. This gives the protein CASRIGPRLLNYGYTF.